These T cell receptor beta chains were read from a single sample in a study of T cell changes during pregnancy in multiple sclerosis. Some clones are missing from TCRdb's copy, which holds only in-frame ones; the method was immunoSEQ multiplex PCR. The sample carries roughly 35,000 clones, over 75% recorded once. Sequences were derived from CD4+ T cells from peripheral blood mononuclear cells, sampled before pregnancy. Receptors originate from a female donor with multiple sclerosis, enrolled in a pregnancy study. The CDR3 runs from the conserved cysteine through the conserved F or W. Each record gives: D gene, J gene, clone size, V gene, CDR3 DNA, CDR3 protein. The D gene is left open where the match is weak. Only part of the rows carry a size: once, few, many, or a class if the clone is expanded.

>TRBD1|TRBJ2-5|.|TRBV7-9
TGTGCCAGCAGCTCCGCCCGGGACAGAGAGACCCAGTACTTC
CASSSARDRETQYF
>TRBD1|TRBJ1-2|.|TRBV30
TGTGCCTGGAGTGTTACGGGACAGGGGGCAAACTCGGGCGGCTACACCTTC
CAWSVTGQGANSGGYTF
>TRBD2|TRBJ2-7|.|TRBV28
TGTGCCAGCAGCCTCCTTCCGGGAGGGACCTACGAGCAGTACTTC
CASSLLPGGTYEQYF
>TRBD2|TRBJ2-7|.|TRBV5-4
TGTGCCAGCAGCTTGGCCGGGGGAGGGCCCTCCTACGAGCAGTACTTC
CASSLAGGGPSYEQYF
>TRBD1|TRBJ1-2|.|TRBV9
TGTGCCAGCAGCCTTACGACAGGGAATCACGCGTATGGCTACACCTTC
CASSLTTGNHAYGYTF
>.|TRBJ2-1|.|TRBV5-1
TGCGCCAGCAGCGACGGGACACCCCTTTTAGGCAATGAGCAGTTCTTC
CASSDGTPLLGNEQFF
>TRBD1|TRBJ1-3|.|TRBV4-1
TGCGCCAGCAGCCAAGATGGGGACAGACGAAACACCATATATTTT
CASSQDGDRRNTIYF
>.|TRBJ2-2|.|TRBV5-1
TGCGCCAGCAGCTTTGTTAACAGCCTCACCGGGGAGCTGTTTTTT
CASSFVNSLTGELFF
>.|TRBJ1-3|once|TRBV7-6
TGTGCCAGCAGCCAAGACTCAAATCCTGGAAACACCATATATTTT
CASSQDSNPGNTIYF
>.|TRBJ2-1|.|TRBV9
TGTGCCAGCAGCCCCCTCGGGACACCTTTTGAGGATCCGTTCTTC
CASSPLGTPFEDPFF
>TRBD1|TRBJ1-2|.|TRBV4-2
TGTGCCAGCAGCCCATCGGGACAGGGGGCGACTTGGGGCTACACCTTC
CASSPSGQGATWGYTF
>.|TRBJ2-5|.|TRBV5-6
TGTGCCAGCAGCTTGGGACACCCCGGCCGGGAGACCCAGTACTTC
CASSLGHPGRETQYF
>TRBD2|TRBJ2-3|.|TRBV7-3
TGTGCCAGCAGCCTTAGCGGGCGAAGCACAGATACGCAGTATTTT
CASSLSGRSTDTQYF
>.|TRBJ2-3|.|TRBV5-1
TGCGCCAGCAGCTTTCGGGAGTTAGATACGCAGTATTTT
CASSFRELDTQYF
>.|TRBJ2-2|once|TRBV9
TGTGCCAGCAGCCCCGTCCCACACAACACCGGGGAGCTGTTTTTT
CASSPVPHNTGELFF